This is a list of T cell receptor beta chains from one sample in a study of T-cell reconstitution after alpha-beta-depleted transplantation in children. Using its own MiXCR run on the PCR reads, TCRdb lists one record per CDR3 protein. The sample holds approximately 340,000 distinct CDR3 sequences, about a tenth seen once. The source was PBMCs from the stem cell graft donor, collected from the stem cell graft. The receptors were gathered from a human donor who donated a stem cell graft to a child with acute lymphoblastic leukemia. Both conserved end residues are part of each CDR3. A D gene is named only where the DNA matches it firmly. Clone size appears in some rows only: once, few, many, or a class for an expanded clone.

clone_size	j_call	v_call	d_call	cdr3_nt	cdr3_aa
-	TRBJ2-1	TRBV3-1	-	TGTGCCAGCAGCCAAGACCAGGTCAATGAGCAGTTCTTC	CASSQDQVNEQFF
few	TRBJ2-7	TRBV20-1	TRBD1	TGCAGTGCTAGAGATTATTGGCGCGGGACAGGGGCGTACGAGCAGTACTTC	CSARDYWRGTGAYEQYF
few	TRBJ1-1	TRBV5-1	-	TGCGCCAGCAGCTTGGAAGGCGGCGGAATTGAAGCTTTCTTT	CASSLEGGGIEAFF
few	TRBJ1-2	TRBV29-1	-	TGCAGCGTTGAAACCGGGACCTTCTATGGCTACACCTTC	CSVETGTFYGYTF
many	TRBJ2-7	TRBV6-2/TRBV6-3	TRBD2	TGTGCCAGCAGTTACGTTCTAGCGGTCTACGAGCAGTACTTC	CASSYVLAVYEQYF
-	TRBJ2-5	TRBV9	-	TGTGCCAGCAGCCCAATGTACCAAGAGACCCAGTACTTC	CASSPMYQETQYF
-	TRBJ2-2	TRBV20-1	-	TGCAGTGCCAAGGACGGGAACACCGGGGAGCTGTTTTTT	CSAKDGNTGELFF
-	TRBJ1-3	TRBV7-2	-	TGTGCCAGCAGCTCCCGGGACAAGGGGAACACCATATATTTT	CASSSRDKGNTIYF
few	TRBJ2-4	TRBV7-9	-	TGTGCCAGCAGCCCTCGCCTAGCCAAAAACAGTCAGTACTTC	CASSPRLAKNSQYF
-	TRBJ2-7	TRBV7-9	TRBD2	TGTGCCAGCAGCCCACCCTTCAGGGCGGGAGGAAGTTACGAGCAGTACTTC	CASSPPFRAGGSYEQYF
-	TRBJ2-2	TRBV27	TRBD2	TGTGCCAGCAGTACATGGACTAGTCCGCCCACCGGGGAGCTGTTTTTT	CASSTWTSPPTGELFF
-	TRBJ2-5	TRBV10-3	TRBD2	TGTGCCATCAGTGAGACTAGCGGGAGAGAGACCCAGTACTTC	CAISETSGRETQYF
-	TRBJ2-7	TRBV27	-	TGTGCCAGCGGCCCACGGGCGGGGAGTGTCTACGAGCAGTACTTC	CASGPRAGSVYEQYF
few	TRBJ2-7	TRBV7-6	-	TGTGCCAGCAGCTTAGCGGGCACAGAGCACTACGAGCAGTACTTC	CASSLAGTEHYEQYF
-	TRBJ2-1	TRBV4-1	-	TGCGCCAGCAGCCGGGGACCTAAGAATTCCTATGAGCAGTTCTTC	CASSRGPKNSYEQFF
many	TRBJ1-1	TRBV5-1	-	TGCGCCAGCAGAGCCCCCGATGGATATAGTGGCACTGAAGCTTTCTTT	CASRAPDGYSGTEAFF
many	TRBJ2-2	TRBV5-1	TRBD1	TGCGCCAGCAGCTCGCAACAGGGGGCCGGGGAGCTGTTTTTT	CASSSQQGAGELFF
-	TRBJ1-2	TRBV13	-	TGTGCCAGCAGCTTAGCCGGCGCGGAAGTACGGGGGAGCTACACCTTC	CASSLAGAEVRGSYTF
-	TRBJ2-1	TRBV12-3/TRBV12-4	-	TGTGCCAGCAGTTTAGGGAGGGGAGGGTTCTTC	CASSLGRGGFF
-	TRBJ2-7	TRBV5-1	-	TGCGCCAGCAGCCTGGTTGGCGAGGTAAAGGGTGTGTACGAGCAGTACTTC	CASSLVGEVKGVYEQYF
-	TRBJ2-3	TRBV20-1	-	TGCAGTGCTGGGGGCGGGACCCCGGCAGATACGCAGTATTTT	CSAGGGTPADTQYF
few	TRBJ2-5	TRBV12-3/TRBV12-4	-	TGTGCCAGCAGTTGGGACTTAGAGACCCAGTACTTC	CASSWDLETQYF
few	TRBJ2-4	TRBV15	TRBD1	TGTGCCACCAGTAGAGGGACAGGCGTCAAAAACATTCAGTACTTC	CATSRGTGVKNIQYF
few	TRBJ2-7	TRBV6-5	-	TGTGCCAGCAGTTACAATGGCGGGACGGTACTCGGCGAGCAGTACTTC	CASSYNGGTVLGEQYF
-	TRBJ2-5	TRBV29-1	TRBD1	TGCAGCGTTGAAGTCGGCTATGGACAGGGATTAGAAGAGACCCAGTACTTC	CSVEVGYGQGLEETQYF
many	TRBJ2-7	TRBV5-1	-	TGCGCCAGCAGCTCGGTCACAAACAACGAGCAGTACTTC	CASSSVTNNEQYF
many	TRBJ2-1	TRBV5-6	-	TGTGCCAGCAGCTGGGGTGGGAGCTCCTACAATGAGCAGTTCTTC	CASSWGGSSYNEQFF